The T cell receptor beta chain described here comes from a study of T cells after yellow fever vaccination. Notes on the study in general: Peaking faster, on day 5 versus 15, the secondary response was nonetheless weaker. Abundant clonotypes (contaminants from the bulk population) could be present in FACS-sorted repertoires.

Turning to this clonotype: What it recognizes is unknown.

Template-switching 5'RACE yielded the TCR cDNA; a universal primer site and UMIs were added in the process. TCRdb itself ran the 5' RACE reads through MiXCR, one entry per CDR3 protein. The repertoire has approximately 510,000 distinct CDR3 sequences, around a fifth of them found once; the top ten carry about 15%. Specimen: PBMCs, collected about 20 days after the first yellow fever vaccination. The clonotype originates from a man younger than 35 who received the YFV17D yellow fever vaccine.

The CDR3 is CASSPSLGTEAFF. DNA of the CDR3: TGTGCCAGCAGCCCGAGTTTGGGCACTGAAGCTTTCTTT. This sequence joins TRBV7-9 and TRBJ1-1, with D uncertain. Germline values: CDR1 SEHNR, CDR2 FQNEAQ (reference sequence). V was pared by 5 bases and J by 4 bases, with 11 bases between. This CDR3 comprises 13 residues. The full variable domain, rest sourced from reference TRBV7-9 and TRBJ1-1, is DTGVSQNPRHKITKRGQNVTFRCDPISEHNRLYWYRQTLGQGPEFLTYFQNEAQLEKSRLLSDRFSAERPKGSFSTLEIQRTEQGDSAMYLCASSPSLGTEAFFGQGTRLTVV.